These T cell receptor beta chains were read from a single sample in a study of blood T cell repertoires in COVID-19. Here immunoSEQ multiplex PCR was the method, and the copy in TCRdb shows in-frame clones only, minus some. The sample records some 28,000 clones, around 91% being singletons. The sequencing input was peripheral blood. The receptors come from a man in his 60s with acute or convalescent COVID-19. Each CDR3 is given with its conserved first and last residue. A D gene is named only where the DNA matches it firmly.

>TRBV2|TRBJ2-7|TRBD2|14
CASNSAGSIYEQYF
>TRBV5-1|TRBJ2-1|NA|15
CASSSPPGGYNEQFF
>TRBV5-1|TRBJ2-7|TRBD1|15
CASSNRDSDSYEQYF
>TRBV7-9|TRBJ2-3|NA|13
CASSLLNTDTQYF
>TRBV27|TRBJ1-6|NA|14
CASRQGFYNSPLHF
>TRBV5-6|TRBJ1-2|TRBD1|14
CASSSGQGNYGYTF
>TRBV15|TRBJ2-7|TRBD2|17
CATSREASGTLPYEQYF
>TRBV10-2|TRBJ2-3|NA|12
CASSEGVSRAYF
>TRBV7-9|TRBJ2-7|TRBD2|19
CASSPPSGRAEFLSYEQYF
>TRBV5-1|TRBJ1-2|TRBD1|17
CASSLDGQGALGYGYTF
>TRBV4-2|TRBJ2-1|TRBD1|14
CASSQGPGGNEQFF
>TRBV7-8|TRBJ1-6|NA|15
CASSLPTGNGSPLHF
>TRBV5-5|TRBJ2-1|TRBD1|15
CASSSSRTGFNEQFF
>TRBV6-5|TRBJ1-5|TRBD1|15
CASRSQGAGNQPQHF
>TRBV5-1|TRBJ1-1|TRBD1|14
CASSLAGGGQAAFF
>TRBV7-8|TRBJ2-3|TRBD2|16
CASSSPLAGGGDTQYF
>TRBV30|TRBJ1-1|TRBD1|16
CAWSQTGGSMNTEAFF
>TRBV19|TRBJ2-3|TRBD2|13
CASSPGTSRTQYF
>TRBV30|TRBJ2-5|NA|15
CAWSVPGEGIETQYF
>TRBV18|TRBJ1-6|NA|16
CASSQTGTYANSPLHF
>TRBV6-5|TRBJ1-2|NA|12
CASSFGGDGYTF
>TRBV4-1|TRBJ1-4|NA|17
CASSQGDLVGSSEKLFF
>TRBV19|TRBJ2-1|TRBD2|16
CASTSPGLAGLNEQFF
>TRBV28|TRBJ1-2|TRBD1|16
CASYGTGDPGNYGYTF
>TRBV5-1|TRBJ2-3|TRBD2|17
CASSLATSGRSTDTQYF
>TRBV5-1|TRBJ2-5|TRBD2|14
CASSFGLAVETQYF
>TRBV7-2|TRBJ1-6|NA|14
CASSLEPVDSPLHF
>TRBV4-2|TRBJ1-2|NA|16
CASSQDRREKLYGYTF
>TRBV4-1|TRBJ2-7|TRBD1|17
CASSTRNLDRGHGEQYF